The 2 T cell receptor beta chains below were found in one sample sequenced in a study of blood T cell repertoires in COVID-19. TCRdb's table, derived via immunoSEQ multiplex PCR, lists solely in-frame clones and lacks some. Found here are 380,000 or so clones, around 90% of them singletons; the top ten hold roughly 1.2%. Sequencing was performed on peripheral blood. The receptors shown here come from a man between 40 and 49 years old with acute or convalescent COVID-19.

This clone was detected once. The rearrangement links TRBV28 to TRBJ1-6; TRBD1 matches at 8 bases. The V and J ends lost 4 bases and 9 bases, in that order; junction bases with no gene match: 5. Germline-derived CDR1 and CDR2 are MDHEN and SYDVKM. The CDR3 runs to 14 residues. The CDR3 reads CASSSRTGSSPLHF. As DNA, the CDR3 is TGTGCCAGCAGTTCACGGACAGGGTCTTCACCCCTCCACTTT.

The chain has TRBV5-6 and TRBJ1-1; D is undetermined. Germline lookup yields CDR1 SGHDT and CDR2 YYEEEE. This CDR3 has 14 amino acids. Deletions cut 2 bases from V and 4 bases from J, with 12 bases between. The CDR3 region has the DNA TGTGCCAGCAGCTTTGGTCGCGGAGGCACTGAAGCTTTCTTT. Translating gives CASSFGRGGTEAFF.